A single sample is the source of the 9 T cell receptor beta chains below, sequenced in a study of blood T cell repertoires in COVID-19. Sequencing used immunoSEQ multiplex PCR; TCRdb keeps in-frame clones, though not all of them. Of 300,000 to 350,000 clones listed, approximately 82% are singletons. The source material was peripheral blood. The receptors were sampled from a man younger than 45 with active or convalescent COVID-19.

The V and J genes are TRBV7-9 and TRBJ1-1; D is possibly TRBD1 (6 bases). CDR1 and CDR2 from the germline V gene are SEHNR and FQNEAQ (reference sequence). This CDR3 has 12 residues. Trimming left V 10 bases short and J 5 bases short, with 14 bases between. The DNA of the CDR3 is TGTGCCACACACAGGGAGCCTACTGAAGCTTTCTTT. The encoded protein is CATHREPTEAFF.

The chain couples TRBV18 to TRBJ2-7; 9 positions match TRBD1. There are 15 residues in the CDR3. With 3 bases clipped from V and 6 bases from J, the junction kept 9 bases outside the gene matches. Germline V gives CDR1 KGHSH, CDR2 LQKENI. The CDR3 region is CASSPGGQGTFEQYF. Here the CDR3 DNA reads TGTGCCAGCTCACCGGGGGGACAGGGTACATTCGAGCAGTACTTC.

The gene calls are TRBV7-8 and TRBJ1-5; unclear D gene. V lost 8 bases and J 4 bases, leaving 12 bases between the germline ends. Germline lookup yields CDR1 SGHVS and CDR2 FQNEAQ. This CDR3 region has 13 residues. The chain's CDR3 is CASRRRFNQPQHF. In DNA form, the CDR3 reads TGTGCCAGCCGGCGGAGGTTTAATCAGCCCCAGCATTTT.

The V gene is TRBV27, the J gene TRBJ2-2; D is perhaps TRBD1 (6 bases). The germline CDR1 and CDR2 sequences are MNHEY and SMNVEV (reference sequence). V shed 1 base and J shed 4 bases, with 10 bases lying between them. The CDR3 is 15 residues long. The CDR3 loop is CASSLYRAGTGELFF. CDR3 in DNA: TGTGCCAGCAGTTTATACAGGGCGGGCACCGGGGAGCTGTTTTTT.

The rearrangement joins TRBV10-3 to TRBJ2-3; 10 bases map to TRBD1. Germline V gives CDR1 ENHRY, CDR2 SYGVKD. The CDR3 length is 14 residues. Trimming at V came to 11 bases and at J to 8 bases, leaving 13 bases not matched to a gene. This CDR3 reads CAAGGQGLAGTQYF. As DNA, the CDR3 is TGTGCCGCCGGGGGACAGGGGCTAGCGGGTACGCAGTATTTT.

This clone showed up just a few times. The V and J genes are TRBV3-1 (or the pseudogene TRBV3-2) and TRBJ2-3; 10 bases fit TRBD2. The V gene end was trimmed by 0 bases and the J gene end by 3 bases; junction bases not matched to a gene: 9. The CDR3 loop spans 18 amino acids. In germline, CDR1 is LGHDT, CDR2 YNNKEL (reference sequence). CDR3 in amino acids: CASSQDLLAGFGTDTQYF. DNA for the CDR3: TGTGCCAGCAGCCAAGACCTACTAGCGGGGTTCGGGACAGATACGCAGTATTTT.

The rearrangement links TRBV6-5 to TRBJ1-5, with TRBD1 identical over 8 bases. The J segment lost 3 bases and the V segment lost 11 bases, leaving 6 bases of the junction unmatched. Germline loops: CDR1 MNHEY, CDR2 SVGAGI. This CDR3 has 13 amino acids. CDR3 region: CAGWTGFNQPQHF. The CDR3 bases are TGTGCCGGTTGGACAGGGTTCAATCAGCCCCAGCATTTT.

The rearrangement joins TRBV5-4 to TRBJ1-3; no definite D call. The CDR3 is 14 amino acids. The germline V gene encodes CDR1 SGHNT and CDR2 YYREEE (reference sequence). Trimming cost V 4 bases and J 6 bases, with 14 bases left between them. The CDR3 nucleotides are TGTGCCAGCAGCGTACCGGGAAGCCAAAACACCATATATTTT. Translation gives CASSVPGSQNTIYF.

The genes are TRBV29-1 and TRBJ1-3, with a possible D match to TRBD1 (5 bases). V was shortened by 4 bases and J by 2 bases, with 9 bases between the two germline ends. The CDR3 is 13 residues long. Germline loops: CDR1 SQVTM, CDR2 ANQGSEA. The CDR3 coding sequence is TGCAGCGTTGCGGAAGGGGCTGGAAACACCATATATTTT. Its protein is CSVAEGAGNTIYF.